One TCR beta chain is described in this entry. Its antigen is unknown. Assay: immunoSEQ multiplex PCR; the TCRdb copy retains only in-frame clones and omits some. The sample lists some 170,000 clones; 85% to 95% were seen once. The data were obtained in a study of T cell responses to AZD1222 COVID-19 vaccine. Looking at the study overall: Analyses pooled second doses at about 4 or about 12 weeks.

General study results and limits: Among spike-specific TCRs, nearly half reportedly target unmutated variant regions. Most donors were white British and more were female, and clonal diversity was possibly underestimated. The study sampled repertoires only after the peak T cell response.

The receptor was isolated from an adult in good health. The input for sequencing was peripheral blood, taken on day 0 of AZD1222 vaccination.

CDR3 sequence (DNA): TGTGCCAGTAGTCATGCAGCAGGGACAGCCTACGAGCAGTACTTC. Translation: CASSHAAGTAYEQYF. V is TRBV19 and J is TRBJ2-7; the match to TRBD1 covers 7 bases. The CDR3 sequence is 15 residues long. Germline V gives CDR1 LNHDA, CDR2 SQIVND (reference sequence). The ends lost 5 bases at V and 2 bases at J; junction bases unmatched: 9.